These 3 T cell receptor beta chains were sequenced from one sample in a study of blood T cell repertoires in COVID-19. Some clones are missing from TCRdb's copy, which holds only in-frame ones; the method was immunoSEQ multiplex PCR. The sample shows about 300,000 clones, around 89% of them seen only once. Specimen: peripheral blood. The receptors originated from a woman aged 45-65 years with COVID-19, enrolled during active disease.

The chain joins TRBV15 to TRBJ1-5, with D perhaps matching TRBD1 (6 bases). CDR3 length: 14 amino acids. Germline V lookup: CDR1 LNHNV, CDR2 YYDKDF (reference sequence). V shed 5 bases and J shed 7 bases, with 15 bases lying between them. Here the CDR3 reads CATSAGAFSQPQHF. CDR3 coding DNA: TGTGCCACCAGCGCAGGGGCGTTTTCCCAGCCCCAGCATTTT.

V and J are TRBV27 and TRBJ2-1, with 11 bases aligning to TRBD2. CDR3 length: 16 residues. CDR1 MNHEY and CDR2 SMNVEV come from the germline V gene (reference sequence). With 2 bases clipped from V and 9 bases from J, the junction kept 9 bases outside the gene matches. CDR3 sequence: CASSLTSGRGYIEQFF. The CDR3 nucleotides are TGTGCCAGCAGTTTAACTAGCGGGAGAGGGTATATTGAGCAGTTCTTC.

The V gene is TRBV3-1 (or the pseudogene TRBV3-2), the J gene TRBJ2-2; TRBD2 aligns across 10 bases. Looked up from germline, CDR1 is LGHDT and CDR2 is YNNKEL (reference sequence). There are 18 residues in the CDR3. Trimming took 1 base from V and 5 from J; bases not matched to a gene: 10. Written as DNA, the CDR3 is TGTGCCAGCAGCCAAGTTAGGCTAGCGGGAGTAGGTACCGGGGAGCTGTTTTTT. Protein product: CASSQVRLAGVGTGELFF.